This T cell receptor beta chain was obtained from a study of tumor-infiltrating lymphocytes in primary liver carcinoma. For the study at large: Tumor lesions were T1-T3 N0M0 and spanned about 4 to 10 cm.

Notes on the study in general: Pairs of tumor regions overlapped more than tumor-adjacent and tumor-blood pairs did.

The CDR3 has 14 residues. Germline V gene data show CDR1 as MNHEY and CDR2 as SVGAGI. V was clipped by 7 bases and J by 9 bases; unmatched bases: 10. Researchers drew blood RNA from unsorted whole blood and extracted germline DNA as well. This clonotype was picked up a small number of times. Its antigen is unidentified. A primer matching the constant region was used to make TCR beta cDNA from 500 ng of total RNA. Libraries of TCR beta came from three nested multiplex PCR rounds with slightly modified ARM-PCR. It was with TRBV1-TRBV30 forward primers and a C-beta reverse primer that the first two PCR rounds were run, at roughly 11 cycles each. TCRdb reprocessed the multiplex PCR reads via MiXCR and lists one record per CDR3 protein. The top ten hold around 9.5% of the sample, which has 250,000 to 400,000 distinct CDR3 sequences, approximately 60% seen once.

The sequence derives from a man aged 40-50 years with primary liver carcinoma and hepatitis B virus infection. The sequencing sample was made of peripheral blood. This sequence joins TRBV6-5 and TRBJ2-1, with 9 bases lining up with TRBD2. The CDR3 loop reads CASTRLAGNSEQFF. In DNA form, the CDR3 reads TGTGCCAGCACGCGGCTAGCGGGGAACAGTGAGCAGTTCTTC.